The 9 T cell receptor beta chains in this list originate from one sample, sequenced in a study of shared clonotypes between healthy human individuals. The method was immunoSEQ multiplex PCR; TCRdb's version includes in-frame clones alone and lacks a portion of them. The top ten clones hold roughly 1.4% of a sample with some 1 million clones, roughly 80% of them seen once. The sequenced material came from memory CD4+ T cells sorted from blood. Subset indicated: CD45RA-negative fraction. These receptors were collected from a man between 18 and 35 years old in good health.

The J gene is TRBJ2-7, the V gene TRBV7-8, with 9 bases fitting TRBD2. The junction had 8 bases not matched to a gene; V was cut back by 2 bases and J by 6 bases. The CDR3 is 15 residues long. Germline CDR1 SGHVS, CDR2 FQNEAQ. This CDR3 reads CASSLRAGGPGEQYF. In DNA, the CDR3 is TGTGCCAGCAGCTTAAGGGCGGGAGGGCCGGGCGAGCAGTACTTC.

The chain couples TRBV18 to TRBJ2-1; perhaps TRBD2 as D (5 bases). Trimming stripped 2 bases from V and 5 bases from J, with 10 bases between. Germline V gene sequence: CDR1 KGHSH, CDR2 LQKENI. This CDR3 is built from 14 residues. This chain's CDR3 is CASSPMGANNEQFF. For the CDR3, the DNA is TGTGCCAGCTCACCAATGGGAGCCAACAATGAGCAGTTCTTC.

The J gene is TRBJ2-7, the V gene TRBV11-3, with TRBD1 as a possible D gene (7 bases). Trimming removed 2 bases from V and 3 bases from J, with 14 bases in between. Germline V CDR1 and CDR2: SGHNT, YENEEA. CDR3 length: 15 residues. DNA for the CDR3: TGTGCCAGCAGCTTAAGTGGAGGGGGCTACTACGAGCAGTACTTC. Translating gives CASSLSGGGYYEQYF.

The chain recombines TRBV4-1 with TRBJ2-3; D uncertain. In germline, CDR1 is MGHRA, CDR2 YSYEKL. V was clipped by 3 bases and J by 6 bases, with 22 bases between them. The CDR3 covers 17 residues. The DNA for the CDR3 is TGCGCCAGCAGCCAGCACGGCTTCGACGTCTCGTCGGATACGCAGTATTTT. The encoded protein is CASSQHGFDVSSDTQYF.

V is TRBV18 and J is TRBJ1-3; a weak D match, TRBD1 (6 bases). Trimming took off 6 bases at V and 5 bases at J, with 20 bases between the two ends. Germline V gene sequence: CDR1 KGHSH, CDR2 LQKENI. There are 16 residues in the CDR3. The CDR3 bases are TGTGCCAGCTCCCTTGGTCGGACAGAGGATAGAAACACCATATATTTT. Residues: CASSLGRTEDRNTIYF.

The chain combines TRBV10-3 with TRBJ2-2, with TRBD2 as a possible D gene (6 bases). V gave up 0 bases and J gave up 6 bases, with 14 bases separating them. The germline V gene encodes CDR1 ENHRY and CDR2 SYGVKD. The CDR3 has 16 amino acids. In DNA, the CDR3 is TGTGCCATCAGTGAGTCGATTCGAGGAGGGTCCGGGGAGCTGTTTTTT. Translating gives CAISESIRGGSGELFF.

On this clone itself: The identical CDR3 is also encoded by other nucleotide sequences in the sample. The chain is built from TRBV5-1 and TRBJ2-1, with 9 bases identical to TRBD2. V lost 0 bases, J lost 3 bases, and 1 base stayed unmatched. Germline CDR1 and CDR2: SGHRS and YFSETQ. CDR3 length: 15 residues. DNA of the CDR3: TGCGCCAGCAGCTTGGAACTAGCGGGCTACAATGAGCAGTTCTTC. Its protein product is CASSLELAGYNEQFF. Using reference TRBV5-1 and TRBJ2-1 for the parts outside the CDR3, the full variable domain is KAGVTQTPRYLIKTRGQQVTLSCSPISGHRSVSWYQQTPGQGLQFLFEYFSETQRNKGNFPGRFSGRQFSNSRSEMNVSTLELGDSALYLCASSLELAGYNEQFFGPGTRLTVL.

The chain joins TRBV29-1 to TRBJ2-5; 11 bases fit TRBD2. The CDR3 is 15 amino acids. Germline CDR1 and CDR2: SQVTM and ANQGSEA. V was clipped by 6 bases and J by 10 bases; unmatched bases: 16. CDR3 loop: CSVSTLAGGGRSQYF. CDR3 in DNA: TGCAGCGTCTCCACCCTAGCGGGGGGCGGAAGGAGCCAGTACTTC.

V gene TRBV6-1 combines with J gene TRBJ1-3; D ambiguous. The CDR3 consists of 16 residues. CDR1 and CDR2 (germline): MNHNS, SASEGT. Trimming pared 3 bases from V and 0 bases from J, leaving 12 bases between. The CDR3, as DNA: TGTGCCAGCAGTGAGGCGCTGTCTAGCTCTGGAAACACCATATATTTT. Its translation is CASSEALSSSGNTIYF.